This T cell receptor beta chain was profiled in a study of blood T cell repertoires in COVID-19. Study overall: The analysed material was cDNA or gDNA that came from T cells, B-cell-depleted T cells, or PBMCs.

How the authors handled the data: By means of reference gene primer amplification, nucleated cell counts were estimated. Repertoires were generated with immunoSEQ multiplex PCR, while TCRdb's copy carries only in-frame clones and drops some. V, J and clone size were drawn from that table, and D and trimming were deduced from the DNA. The repertoire holds around 130,000 clones, with less than 85% as singletons. CDR1 and CDR2 (germline): SGHTA, FQGNSA. V gave up 4 bases and J gave up 7 bases, with 22 bases separating them. The CDR3 has 16 amino acids. This TCR came from a woman aged 80 or over with acute or convalescent COVID-19. Source material: peripheral blood. The genes are TRBV7-2 and TRBJ1-2, with D perhaps TRBD1 (5 bases). The DNA for the CDR3 is TGTGCCAGCAGCTCCCACGGCGGGGGAGGATTGAGTGGCTACACCTTC. Its protein is CASSSHGGGGLSGYTF.